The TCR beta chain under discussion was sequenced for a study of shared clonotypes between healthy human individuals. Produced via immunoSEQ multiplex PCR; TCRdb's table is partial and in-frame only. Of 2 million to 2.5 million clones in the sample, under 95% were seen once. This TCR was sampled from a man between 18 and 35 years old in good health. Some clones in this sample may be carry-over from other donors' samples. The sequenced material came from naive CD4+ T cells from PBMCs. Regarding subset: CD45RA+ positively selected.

The CDR3 nucleotides read TGTGCCAGCAGGCCCGGGCAGGGGTCCTCCTACGAGCAGTACTTC. Its protein is CASRPGQGSSYEQYF. This rearrangement joins TRBV6-5 to TRBJ2-7; weak D call: TRBD1 (6 bases). Per germline, CDR1 MNHEY and CDR2 SVGAGI. The CDR3 covers 15 residues. Trimming removed 6 bases from V and 0 bases from J, with 15 bases in between.